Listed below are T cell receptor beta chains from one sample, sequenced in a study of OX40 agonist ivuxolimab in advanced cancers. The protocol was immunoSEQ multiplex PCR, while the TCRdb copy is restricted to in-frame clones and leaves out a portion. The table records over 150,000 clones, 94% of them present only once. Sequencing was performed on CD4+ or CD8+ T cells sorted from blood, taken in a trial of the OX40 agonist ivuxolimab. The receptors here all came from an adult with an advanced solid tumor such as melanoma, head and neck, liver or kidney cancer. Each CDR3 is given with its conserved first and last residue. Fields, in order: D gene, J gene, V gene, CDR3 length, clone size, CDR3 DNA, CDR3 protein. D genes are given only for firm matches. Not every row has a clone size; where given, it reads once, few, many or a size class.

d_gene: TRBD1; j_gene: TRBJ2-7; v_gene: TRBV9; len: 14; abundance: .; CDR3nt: TGTGCCAGCAGCGCGACGACAGGGGCCTACGAGCAGTACTTC; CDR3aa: CASSATTGAYEQYF
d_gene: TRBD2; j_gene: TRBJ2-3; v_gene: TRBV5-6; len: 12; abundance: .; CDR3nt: TGTGCCAGCAGCTTCCCCGCGGGAGTTATGTATTTT; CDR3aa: CASSFPAGVMYF
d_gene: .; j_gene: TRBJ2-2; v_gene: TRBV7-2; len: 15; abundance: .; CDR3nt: TGTGCCAGCAGCTTAGCTCTAGCCGGCACCGGGGAGCTGTTTTTT; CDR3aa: CASSLALAGTGELFF
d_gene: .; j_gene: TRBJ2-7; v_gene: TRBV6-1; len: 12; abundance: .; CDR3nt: TGTGCCAGCAGTTCCCCGGGCTACGAGCAGTACTTC; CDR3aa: CASSSPGYEQYF
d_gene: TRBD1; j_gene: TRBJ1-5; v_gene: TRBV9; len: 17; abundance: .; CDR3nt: TGTGCCAGCAGCGTAGGTACGGACAGGGGAAACTCGGAGCCCCAGCATTTT; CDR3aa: CASSVGTDRGNSEPQHF
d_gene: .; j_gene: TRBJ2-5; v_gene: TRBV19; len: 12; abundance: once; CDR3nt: TGTGCCAGTAGAAGGGTTGGAGAGACCCAGTACTTC; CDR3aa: CASRRVGETQYF
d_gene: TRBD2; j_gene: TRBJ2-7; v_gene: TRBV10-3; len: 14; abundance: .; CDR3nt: TGTGCCATCCGGACTAGCGGGTCCCGGGACGAGCAGTACTTC; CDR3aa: CAIRTSGSRDEQYF
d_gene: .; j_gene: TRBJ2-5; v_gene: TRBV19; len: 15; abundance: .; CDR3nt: TGTGCCAGTAGTATAGGCAGGGGCCCGTGGGAGACCCAGTACTTC; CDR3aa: CASSIGRGPWETQYF
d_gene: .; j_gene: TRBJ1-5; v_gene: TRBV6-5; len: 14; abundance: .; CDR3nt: TGTGCCAGCAGTTACTCGGCAGGATCCCAGCCCCAGCATTTT; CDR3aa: CASSYSAGSQPQHF
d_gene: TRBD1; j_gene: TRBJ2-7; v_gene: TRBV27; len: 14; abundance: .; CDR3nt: TGTGCCAGCAGTTTCCGGACAGGACCCTACGAGCAGTACTTC; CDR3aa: CASSFRTGPYEQYF
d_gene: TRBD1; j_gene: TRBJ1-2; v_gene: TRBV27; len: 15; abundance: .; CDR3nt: TGTGCCAGCAGTTTAAGGGACAGGTCGAACTATGGCTACACCTTC; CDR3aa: CASSLRDRSNYGYTF
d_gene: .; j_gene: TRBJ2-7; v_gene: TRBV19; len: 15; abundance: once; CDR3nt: TGTGCCAGTAGTATAGATCACAGGGCGCGCAACGAGCAGTACTTC; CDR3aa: CASSIDHRARNEQYF
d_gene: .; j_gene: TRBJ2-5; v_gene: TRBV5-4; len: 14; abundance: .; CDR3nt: TGTGCCAGCAGCTTGGGACAGACATTTCAGACCCAGTACTTC; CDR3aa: CASSLGQTFQTQYF
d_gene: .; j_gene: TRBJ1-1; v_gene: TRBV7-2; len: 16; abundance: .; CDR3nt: TGTGCCAGCAGCTTAGGTTTCGGCGGGGGCCGGACTGAAGCTTTCTTT; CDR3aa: CASSLGFGGGRTEAFF
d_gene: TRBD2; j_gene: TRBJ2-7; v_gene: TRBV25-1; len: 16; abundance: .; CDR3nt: TGTGCCAGCAGTCCCCACCGGGTACTAGCGGGGTACGAGCAGTACTTC; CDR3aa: CASSPHRVLAGYEQYF
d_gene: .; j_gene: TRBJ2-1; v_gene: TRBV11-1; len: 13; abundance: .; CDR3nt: TGTGCCAGCAGCGCAGCTAGGGGCGAGAAGCAGTTCTTC; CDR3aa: CASSAARGEKQFF
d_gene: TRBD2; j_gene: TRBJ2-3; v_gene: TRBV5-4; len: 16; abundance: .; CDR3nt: TGTGCCAGCAGCTTGGTTATCGGGGGGATTTCCGATACGCAGTATTTT; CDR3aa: CASSLVIGGISDTQYF
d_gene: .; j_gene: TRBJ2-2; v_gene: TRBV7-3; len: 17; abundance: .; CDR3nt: TGTGCCAGCAGCTCCCGGGGGGCGCCGGCAGGGACCGGGGAGCTGTTTTTT; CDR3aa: CASSSRGAPAGTGELFF
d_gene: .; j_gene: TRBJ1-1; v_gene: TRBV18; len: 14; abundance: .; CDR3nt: TGTGCCAGCTCACCCCGTGAGAGGGGCACTGAAGCTTTCTTT; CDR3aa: CASSPRERGTEAFF
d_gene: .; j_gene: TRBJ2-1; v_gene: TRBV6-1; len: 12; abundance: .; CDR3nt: TGTGCCAGCTCTCTCGGCTACAATGAGCAGTTCTTC; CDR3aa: CASSLGYNEQFF
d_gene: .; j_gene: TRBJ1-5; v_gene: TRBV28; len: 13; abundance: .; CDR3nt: TGTGCCAGCAGTCGGACAGTTAATCAGCCCCAGCATTTT; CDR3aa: CASSRTVNQPQHF
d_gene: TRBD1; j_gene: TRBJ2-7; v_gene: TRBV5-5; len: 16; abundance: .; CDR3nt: TGTGCCAGCAGCAGGACCGGGACAGGGCCCTCCTACGAGCAGTACTTC; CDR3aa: CASSRTGTGPSYEQYF
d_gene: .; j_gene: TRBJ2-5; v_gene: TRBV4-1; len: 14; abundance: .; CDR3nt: TGCGCCAGCAGCCAGCCCAGACTCCAAGAGACCCAGTACTTC; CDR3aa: CASSQPRLQETQYF
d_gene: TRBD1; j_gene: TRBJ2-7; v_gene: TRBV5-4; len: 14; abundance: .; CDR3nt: TGTGCCAGCAGCAAAGCCGGGACAGGGGACGAGCAGTACTTC; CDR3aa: CASSKAGTGDEQYF
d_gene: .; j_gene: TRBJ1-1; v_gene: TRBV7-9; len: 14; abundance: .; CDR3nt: TGTGCCAGCAGCTTAATGGGGTCGAACACTGAAGCTTTCTTT; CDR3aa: CASSLMGSNTEAFF
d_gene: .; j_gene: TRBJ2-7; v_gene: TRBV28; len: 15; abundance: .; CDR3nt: TGTGCCAGCAGTCCACTCTCCGGGTCAGGATACGAGCAGTACTTC; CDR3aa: CASSPLSGSGYEQYF
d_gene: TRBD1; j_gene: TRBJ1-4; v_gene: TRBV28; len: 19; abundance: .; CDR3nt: TGTGCCAGCAGTCACCAATTAGGAGGGGGCGGCTGGGGCGGTGAAAAACTGTTTTTT; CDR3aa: CASSHQLGGGGWGGEKLFF
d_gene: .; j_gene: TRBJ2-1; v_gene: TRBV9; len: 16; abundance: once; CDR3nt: TGTGCCAGCAGCGTAGATTCTCTAACCTCCTACAATGAGCAGTTCTTC; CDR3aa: CASSVDSLTSYNEQFF
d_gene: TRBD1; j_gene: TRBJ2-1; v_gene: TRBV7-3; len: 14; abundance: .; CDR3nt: TGTGCCAGCCTTCCAGGGACAGGGGGAAATGAGCAGTTCTTC; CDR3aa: CASLPGTGGNEQFF
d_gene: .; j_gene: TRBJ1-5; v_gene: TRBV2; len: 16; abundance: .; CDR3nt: TGTGCCAGCAGGGTGGAGGCAGTTCCTAGCAATCAGCCCCAGCATTTT; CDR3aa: CASRVEAVPSNQPQHF
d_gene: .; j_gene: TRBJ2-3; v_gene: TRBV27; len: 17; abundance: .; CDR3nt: TGTGCCAGCAGTTTATGGGCGGGACAGCCTAGCACAGATACGCAGTATTTT; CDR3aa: CASSLWAGQPSTDTQYF
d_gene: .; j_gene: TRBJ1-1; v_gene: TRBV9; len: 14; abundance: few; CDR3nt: TGTGCCAGCAGCGTAGAACCCGGGGGCACTGAAGCTTTCTTT; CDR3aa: CASSVEPGGTEAFF
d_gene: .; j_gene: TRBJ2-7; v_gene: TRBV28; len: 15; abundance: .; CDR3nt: TGTGCCAGCAGTGGGGCCGGAAGTAAATCCTACGAGCAGTACTTC; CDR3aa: CASSGAGSKSYEQYF
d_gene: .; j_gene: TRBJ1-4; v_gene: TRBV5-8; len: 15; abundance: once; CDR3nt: TGTGCCAGCAGCCAACTTGAAAGATCATGGGAAAAACTGTTTTTT; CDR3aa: CASSQLERSWEKLFF
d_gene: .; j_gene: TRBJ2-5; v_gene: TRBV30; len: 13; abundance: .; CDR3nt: TGTGCCTGGGGCAACCACAACCAAGAGACCCAGTACTTC; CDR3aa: CAWGNHNQETQYF
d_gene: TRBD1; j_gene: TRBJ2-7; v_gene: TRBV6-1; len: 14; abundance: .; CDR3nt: TGTGCCAGCGGCCGACAGGGGTCCTCCTACGAGCAGTACTTC; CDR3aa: CASGRQGSSYEQYF
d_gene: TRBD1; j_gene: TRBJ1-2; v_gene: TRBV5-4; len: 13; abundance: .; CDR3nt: TGTGCCAGCAGCCTAGGGGGCATTGTTGGCTACACCTTC; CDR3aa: CASSLGGIVGYTF
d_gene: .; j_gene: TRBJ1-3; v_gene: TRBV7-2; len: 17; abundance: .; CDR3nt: TGTGCCAGCAGTCCAAAGTGGGGCCAGCTCTCTGGAAACACCATATATTTT; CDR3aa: CASSPKWGQLSGNTIYF
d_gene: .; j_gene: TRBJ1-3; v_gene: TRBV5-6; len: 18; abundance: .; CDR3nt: TGTGCCAGCAGCTTGGCCCGGCGGACATTGCCGCCTGGAAACACCATATATTTT; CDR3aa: CASSLARRTLPPGNTIYF
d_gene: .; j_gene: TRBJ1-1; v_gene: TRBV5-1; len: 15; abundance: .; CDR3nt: TGCGCCAGCAGCTTGGGGGGACCACCTCCCACTGAAGCTTTCTTT; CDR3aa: CASSLGGPPPTEAFF
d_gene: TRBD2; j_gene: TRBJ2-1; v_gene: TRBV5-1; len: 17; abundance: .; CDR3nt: TGCGCCAGCAGCCCTAGTGCTGGACTAGCGCCCTACAATGAGCAGTTCTTC; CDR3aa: CASSPSAGLAPYNEQFF
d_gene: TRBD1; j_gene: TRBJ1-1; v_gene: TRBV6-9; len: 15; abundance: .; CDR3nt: TGTGCCAGCAGTTACCCCATTTCAGGGGGCACTGAAGCTTTCTTT; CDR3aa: CASSYPISGGTEAFF
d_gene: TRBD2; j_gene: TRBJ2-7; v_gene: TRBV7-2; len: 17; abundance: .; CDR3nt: TGTGCCAGCAGCTTAGCGGCGGGGGAACTAGCAGACTACGAGCAGTACTTC; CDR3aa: CASSLAAGELADYEQYF
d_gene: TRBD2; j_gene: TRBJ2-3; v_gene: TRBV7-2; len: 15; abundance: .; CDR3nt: TGTGCCAGCAGCTTCCCAGCGGGGGGCACAGATACGCAGTATTTT; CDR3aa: CASSFPAGGTDTQYF
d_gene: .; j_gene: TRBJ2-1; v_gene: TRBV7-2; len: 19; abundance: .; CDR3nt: TGTGCCAGCAGCTTAGACACGGTCGGCTTTTGGAGCATTTACAATGAGCAGTTCTTC; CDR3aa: CASSLDTVGFWSIYNEQFF
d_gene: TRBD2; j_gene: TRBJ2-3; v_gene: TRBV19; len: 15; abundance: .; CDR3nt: TGTGCCAGTAGTATTGCTAGCGGCGATTCAGATACGCAGTATTTT; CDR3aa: CASSIASGDSDTQYF
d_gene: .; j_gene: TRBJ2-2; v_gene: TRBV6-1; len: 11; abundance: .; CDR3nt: TGTGCCAGCAACTGGTCTAAGGAGCTGTTTTTT; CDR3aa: CASNWSKELFF
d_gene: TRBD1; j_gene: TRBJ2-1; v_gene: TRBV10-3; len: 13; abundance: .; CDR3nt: TGTGCCATCAGTGGGACAGGGTATCGGGTCGAGTTCTTC; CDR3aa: CAISGTGYRVEFF
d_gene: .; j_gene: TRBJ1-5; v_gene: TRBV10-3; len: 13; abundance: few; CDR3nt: TGTGCCATCAGCTCAGGGGAGAGTCAGCCCCAGCATTTT; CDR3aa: CAISSGESQPQHF
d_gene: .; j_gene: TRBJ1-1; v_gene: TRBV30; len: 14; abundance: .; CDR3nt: TGTGCCGTCCTGGGGGGACGCCTGAACACTGAAGCTTTCTTT; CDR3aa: CAVLGGRLNTEAFF
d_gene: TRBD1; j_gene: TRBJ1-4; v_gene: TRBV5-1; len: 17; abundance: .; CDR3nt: TGCGCCAGCAGCCAAGGGACAGGGCAGGTCCTTAATGAAAAACTGTTTTTT; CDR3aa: CASSQGTGQVLNEKLFF
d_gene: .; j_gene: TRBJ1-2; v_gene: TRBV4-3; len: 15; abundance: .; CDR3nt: TGCGCCAGCAGCCAGTTGGCTATGGGGAGGTATGGCTACACCTTC; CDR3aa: CASSQLAMGRYGYTF
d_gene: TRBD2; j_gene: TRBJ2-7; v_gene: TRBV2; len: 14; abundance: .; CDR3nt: TGTGCCAGCAGAGAGCGGGAGGGGGCCTACGAGCAGTACTTC; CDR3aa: CASREREGAYEQYF